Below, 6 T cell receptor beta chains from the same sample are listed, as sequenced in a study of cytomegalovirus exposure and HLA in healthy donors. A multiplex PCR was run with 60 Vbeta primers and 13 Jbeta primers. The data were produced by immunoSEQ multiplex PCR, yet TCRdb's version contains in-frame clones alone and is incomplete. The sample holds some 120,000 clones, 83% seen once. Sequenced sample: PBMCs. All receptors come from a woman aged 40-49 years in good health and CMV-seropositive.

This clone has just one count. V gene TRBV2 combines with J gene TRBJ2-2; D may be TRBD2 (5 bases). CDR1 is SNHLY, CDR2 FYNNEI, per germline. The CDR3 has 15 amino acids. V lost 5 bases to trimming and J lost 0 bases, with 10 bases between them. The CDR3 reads CASSKDGTNTGELFF. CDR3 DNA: TGTGCCAGCAGTAAGGACGGGACGAACACCGGGGAGCTGTTTTTT.

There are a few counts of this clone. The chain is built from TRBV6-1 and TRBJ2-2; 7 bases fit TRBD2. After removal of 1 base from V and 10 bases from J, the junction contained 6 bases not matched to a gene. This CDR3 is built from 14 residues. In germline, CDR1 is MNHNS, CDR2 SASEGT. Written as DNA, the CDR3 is TGTGCCAGCAGTGAAGAACGGCGGGAGACGGAGCTGTTTTTT. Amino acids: CASSEERRETELFF.

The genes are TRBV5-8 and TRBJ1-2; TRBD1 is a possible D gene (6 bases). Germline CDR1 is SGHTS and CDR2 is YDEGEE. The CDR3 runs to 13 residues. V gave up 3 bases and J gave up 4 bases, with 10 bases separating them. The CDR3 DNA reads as TGTGCCAGCAGCTCACAGGGTATCTATGGCTACACCTTC. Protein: CASSSQGIYGYTF.

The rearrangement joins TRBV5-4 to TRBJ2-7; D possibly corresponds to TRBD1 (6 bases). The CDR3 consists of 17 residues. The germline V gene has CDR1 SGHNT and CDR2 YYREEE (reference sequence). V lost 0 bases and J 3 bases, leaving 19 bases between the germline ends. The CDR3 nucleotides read TGTGCCAGCAGCTTGGTGTCAGGGGAAGTCCCGTACTACGAGCAGTACTTC. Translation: CASSLVSGEVPYYEQYF.

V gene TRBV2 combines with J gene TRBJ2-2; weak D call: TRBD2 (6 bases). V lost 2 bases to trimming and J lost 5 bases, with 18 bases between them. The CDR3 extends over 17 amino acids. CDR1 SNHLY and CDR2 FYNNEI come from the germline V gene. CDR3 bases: TGTGCCAGCAGTGAATGGGGGTCGGGAGAGAAGACCGGGGAGCTGTTTTTT. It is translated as CASSEWGSGEKTGELFF.

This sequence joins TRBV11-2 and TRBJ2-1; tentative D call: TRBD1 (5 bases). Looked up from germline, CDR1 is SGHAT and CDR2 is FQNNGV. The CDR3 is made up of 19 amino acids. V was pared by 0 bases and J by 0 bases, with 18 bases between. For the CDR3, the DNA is TGTGCCAGCAGCTTAGAGTACAGTTGGGGCTCCAGCTCCTACAATGAGCAGTTCTTC. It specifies CASSLEYSWGSSSYNEQFF. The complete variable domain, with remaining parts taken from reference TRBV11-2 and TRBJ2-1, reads EAGVAQSPRYKIIEKRQSVAFWCNPISGHATLYWYQQILGQGPKLLIQFQNNGVVDDSQLPKDRFSAERLKGVDSTLKIQPAKLEDSAVYLCASSLEYSWGSSSYNEQFFGPGTRLTVL.